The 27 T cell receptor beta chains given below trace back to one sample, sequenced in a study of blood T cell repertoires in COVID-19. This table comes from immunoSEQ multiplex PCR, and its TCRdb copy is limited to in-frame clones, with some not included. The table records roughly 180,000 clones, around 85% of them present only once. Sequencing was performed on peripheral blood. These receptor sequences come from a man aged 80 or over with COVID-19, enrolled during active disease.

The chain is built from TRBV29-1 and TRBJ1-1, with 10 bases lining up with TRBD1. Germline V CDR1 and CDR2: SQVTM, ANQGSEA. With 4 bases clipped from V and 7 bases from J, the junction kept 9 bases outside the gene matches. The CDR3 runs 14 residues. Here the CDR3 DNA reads TGCAGCGTTGCGGGCGGACAGGGGGTTATTGAAGCTTTCTTT. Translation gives CSVAGGQGVIEAFF.

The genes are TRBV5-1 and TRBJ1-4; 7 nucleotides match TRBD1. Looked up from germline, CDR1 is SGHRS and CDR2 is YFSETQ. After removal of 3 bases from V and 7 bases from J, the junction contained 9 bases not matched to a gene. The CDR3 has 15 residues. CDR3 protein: CASSSTGARGEKLFF. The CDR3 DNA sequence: TGCGCCAGCAGCTCAACAGGGGCAAGGGGTGAAAAACTGTTTTTT. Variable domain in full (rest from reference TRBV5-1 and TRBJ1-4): KAGVTQTPRYLIKTRGQQVTLSCSPISGHRSVSWYQQTPGQGLQFLFEYFSETQRNKGNFPGRFSGRQFSNSRSEMNVSTLELGDSALYLCASSSTGARGEKLFFGSGTQLSVL.

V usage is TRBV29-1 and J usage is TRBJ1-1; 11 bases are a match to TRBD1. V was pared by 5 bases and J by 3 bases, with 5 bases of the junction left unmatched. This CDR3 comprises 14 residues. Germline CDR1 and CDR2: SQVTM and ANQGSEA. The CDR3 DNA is TGCAGCGTTACGCCGGGACAGGGGGACACTGAAGCTTTCTTT. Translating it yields CSVTPGQGDTEAFF.

The CDR3 sequence is CASSRGAFLEQYF. CDR3 coding DNA: TGTGCCAGCAGCCGCGGGGCGTTCCTCGAGCAGTACTTC. J is TRBJ2-7 and V is TRBV7-6; D is perhaps TRBD2 (6 bases). This CDR3 has 13 amino acids. The germline CDR1 and CDR2 sequences are SGHVS and FNYEAQ. V lost 5 bases and J lost 6, with 14 bases in between.

The CDR3: CASSLTGGNANYGYTF. The CDR3 DNA sequence: TGCGCCAGCAGCTTGACAGGGGGAAACGCAAACTATGGCTACACCTTC. The chain is built from TRBV5-1 and TRBJ1-2; the match to TRBD1 covers 8 bases. After removal of 1 base from V and 2 bases from J, the junction contained 7 bases not matched to a gene. Germline CDR1 SGHRS, CDR2 YFSETQ. The CDR3 totals 16 residues.

In DNA form, the CDR3 reads TGCGCCAGCAGTGAGGAGTTCCACCACCATCAGCCCCAGCATTTT. This codes for CASSEEFHHHQPQHF. The rearrangement joins TRBV10-1 to TRBJ1-5; D not resolved. Trimming stripped 2 bases from V and 5 bases from J, with 13 bases between. The V gene's germline CDR1 is WNHNN and CDR2 SYGVQD (reference sequence). The CDR3 is 15 amino acids.

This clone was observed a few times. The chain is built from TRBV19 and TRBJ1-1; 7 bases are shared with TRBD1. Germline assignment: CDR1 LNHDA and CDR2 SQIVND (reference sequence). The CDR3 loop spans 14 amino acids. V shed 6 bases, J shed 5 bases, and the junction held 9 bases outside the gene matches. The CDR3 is CASSLQGSVTEAFF. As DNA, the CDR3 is TGTGCCAGTAGCCTACAGGGGAGTGTGACTGAAGCTTTCTTT. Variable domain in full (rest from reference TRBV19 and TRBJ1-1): DGGITQSPKYLFRKEGQNVTLSCEQNLNHDAMYWYRQDPGQGLRLIYYSQIVNDFQKGDIAEGYSVSREKKESFPLTVTSAQKNPTAFYLCASSLQGSVTEAFFGQGTRLTVV.

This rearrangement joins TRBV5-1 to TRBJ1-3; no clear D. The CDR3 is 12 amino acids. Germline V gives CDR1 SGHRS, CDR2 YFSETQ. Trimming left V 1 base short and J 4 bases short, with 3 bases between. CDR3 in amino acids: CASSLPGNTIYF. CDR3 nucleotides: TGCGCCAGCAGCTTGCCGGGAAACACCATATATTTT.

The CDR3 DNA reads TGTGCCAGCAGCCGAAACATCGGGACAGGGGGACCAACTAATGAAAAACTGTTTTTT. Encoded protein: CASSRNIGTGGPTNEKLFF. The chain combines TRBV11-2 with TRBJ1-4; 11 bases match TRBD1. The CDR3 loop spans 19 amino acids. V trimming: 5 bases; J trimming: 0 bases; junction bases outside the gene matches: 11. Per the germline V gene, CDR1 is SGHAT and CDR2 is FQNNGV.

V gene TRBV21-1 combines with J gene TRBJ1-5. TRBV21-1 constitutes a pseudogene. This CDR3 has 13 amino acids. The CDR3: CASFGGKGQPQHF. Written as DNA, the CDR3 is TGTGCCAGCTTTGGGGGGAAAGGGCAGCCCCAGCATTTT.

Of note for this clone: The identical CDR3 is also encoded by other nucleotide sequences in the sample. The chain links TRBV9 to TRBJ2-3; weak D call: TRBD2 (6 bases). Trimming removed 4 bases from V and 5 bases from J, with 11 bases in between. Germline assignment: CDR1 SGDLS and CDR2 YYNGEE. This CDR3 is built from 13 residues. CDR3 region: CASSLLAGDTQYF. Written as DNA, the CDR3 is TGTGCCAGCAGCTTACTAGCAGGAGATACGCAGTATTTT.

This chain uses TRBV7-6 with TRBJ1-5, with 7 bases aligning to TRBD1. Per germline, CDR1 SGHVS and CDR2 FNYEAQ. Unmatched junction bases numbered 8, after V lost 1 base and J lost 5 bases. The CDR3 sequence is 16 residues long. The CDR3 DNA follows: TGTGCCAGCAGCTTAGTACCCACAGGGGTTGATCAGCCCCAGCATTTT. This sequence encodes CASSLVPTGVDQPQHF.

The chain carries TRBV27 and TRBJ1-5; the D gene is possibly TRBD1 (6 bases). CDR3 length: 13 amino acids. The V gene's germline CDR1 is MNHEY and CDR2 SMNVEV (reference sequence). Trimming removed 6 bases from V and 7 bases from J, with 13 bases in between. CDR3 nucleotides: TGTGCCAGCAGGTACAGGGTCGGGCAGCCCCAGCATTTT. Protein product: CASRYRVGQPQHF.

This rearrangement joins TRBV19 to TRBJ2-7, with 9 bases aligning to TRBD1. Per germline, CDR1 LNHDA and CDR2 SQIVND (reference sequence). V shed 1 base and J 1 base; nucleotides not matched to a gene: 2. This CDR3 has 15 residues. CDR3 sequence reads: CASSIGGTGSYEQYF. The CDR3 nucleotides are TGTGCCAGTAGTATAGGAGGGACAGGGTCCTACGAGCAGTACTTC.

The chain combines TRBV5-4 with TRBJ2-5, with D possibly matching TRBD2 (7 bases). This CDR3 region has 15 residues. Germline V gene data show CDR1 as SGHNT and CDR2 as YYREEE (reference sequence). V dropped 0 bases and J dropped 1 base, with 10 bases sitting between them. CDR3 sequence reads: CASSLEGGPQETQYF. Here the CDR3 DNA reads TGTGCCAGCAGCTTGGAGGGGGGGCCCCAAGAGACCCAGTACTTC.

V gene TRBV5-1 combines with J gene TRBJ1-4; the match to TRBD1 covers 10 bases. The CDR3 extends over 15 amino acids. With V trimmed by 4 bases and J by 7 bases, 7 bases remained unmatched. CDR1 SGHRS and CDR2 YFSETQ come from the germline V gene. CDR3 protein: CASSRGTGVVEKLFF. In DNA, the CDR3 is TGCGCCAGCAGCCGAGGGACAGGGGTTGTTGAAAAACTGTTTTTT.

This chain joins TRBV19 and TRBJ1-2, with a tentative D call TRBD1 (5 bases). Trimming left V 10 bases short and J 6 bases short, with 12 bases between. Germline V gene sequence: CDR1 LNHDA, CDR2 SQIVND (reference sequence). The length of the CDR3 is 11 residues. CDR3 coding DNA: TGTGCCACAGGGATGGGGCATGGCTACACCTTC. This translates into CATGMGHGYTF. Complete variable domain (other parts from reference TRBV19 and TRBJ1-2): DGGITQSPKYLFRKEGQNVTLSCEQNLNHDAMYWYRQDPGQGLRLIYYSQIVNDFQKGDIAEGYSVSREKKESFPLTVTSAQKNPTAFYLCATGMGHGYTFGSGTRLTVV.

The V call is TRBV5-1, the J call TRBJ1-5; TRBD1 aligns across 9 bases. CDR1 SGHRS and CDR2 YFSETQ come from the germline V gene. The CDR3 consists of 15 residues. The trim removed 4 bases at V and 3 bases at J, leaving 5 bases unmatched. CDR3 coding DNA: TGCGCCAGCAGCCCACAGGGGGCGGCCAATCAGCCCCAGCATTTT. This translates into CASSPQGAANQPQHF.

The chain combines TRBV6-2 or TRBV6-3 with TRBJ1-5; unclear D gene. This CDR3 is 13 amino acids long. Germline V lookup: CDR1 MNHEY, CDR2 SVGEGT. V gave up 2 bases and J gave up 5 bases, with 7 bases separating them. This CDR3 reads CASSYETHQPQHF. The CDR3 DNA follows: TGTGCCAGCAGTTACGAGACTCATCAGCCCCAGCATTTT.

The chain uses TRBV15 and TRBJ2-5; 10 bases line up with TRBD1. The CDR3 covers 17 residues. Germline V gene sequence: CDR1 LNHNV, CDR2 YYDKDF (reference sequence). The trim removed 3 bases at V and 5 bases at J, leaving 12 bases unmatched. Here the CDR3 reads CATSRKPGQGTEETQYF. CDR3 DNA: TGTGCCACCAGCAGGAAACCGGGACAGGGGACGGAGGAGACCCAGTACTTC.

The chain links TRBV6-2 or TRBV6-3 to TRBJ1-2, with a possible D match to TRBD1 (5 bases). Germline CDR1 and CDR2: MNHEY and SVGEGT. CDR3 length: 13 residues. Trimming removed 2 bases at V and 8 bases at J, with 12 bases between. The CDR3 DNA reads TGTGCCAGCAGTTACGGCAGGGATGGAGGCTACACCTTC. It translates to CASSYGRDGGYTF.

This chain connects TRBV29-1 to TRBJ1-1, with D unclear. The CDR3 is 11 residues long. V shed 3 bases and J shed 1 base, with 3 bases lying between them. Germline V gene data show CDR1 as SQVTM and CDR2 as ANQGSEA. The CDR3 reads CSVDKNTEAFF. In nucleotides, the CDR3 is TGCAGCGTTGACAAGAACACTGAAGCTTTCTTT.

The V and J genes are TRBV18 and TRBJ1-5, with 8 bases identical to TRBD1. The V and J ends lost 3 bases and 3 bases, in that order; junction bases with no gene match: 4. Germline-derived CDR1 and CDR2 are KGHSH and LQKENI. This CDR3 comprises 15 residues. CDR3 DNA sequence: TGTGCCAGCTCACCCGGACAGGGTATCAATCAGCCCCAGCATTTT. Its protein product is CASSPGQGINQPQHF.

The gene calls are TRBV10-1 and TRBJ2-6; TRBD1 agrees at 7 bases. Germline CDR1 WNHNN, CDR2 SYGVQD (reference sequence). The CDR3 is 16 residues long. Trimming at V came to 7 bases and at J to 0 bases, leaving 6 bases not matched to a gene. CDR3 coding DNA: TGCGCCAGCAAGGGGGCCAGATTCTCTGGGGCCAACGTCCTGACTTTC. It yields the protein CASKGARFSGANVLTF.

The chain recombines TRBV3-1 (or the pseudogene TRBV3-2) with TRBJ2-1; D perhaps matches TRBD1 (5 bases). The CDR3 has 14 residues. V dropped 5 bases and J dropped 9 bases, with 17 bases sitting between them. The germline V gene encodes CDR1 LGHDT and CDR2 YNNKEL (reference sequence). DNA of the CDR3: TGTGCCAGCAGCGTGCAGGGTATATCCGGTGAGCAGTTCTTC. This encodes CASSVQGISGEQFF.

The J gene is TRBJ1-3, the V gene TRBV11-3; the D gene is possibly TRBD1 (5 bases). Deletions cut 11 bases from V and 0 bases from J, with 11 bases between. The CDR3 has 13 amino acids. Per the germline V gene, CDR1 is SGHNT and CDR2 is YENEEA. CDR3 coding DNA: TGTGCCTACGGGGGAAGCTCTGGAAACACCATATATTTT. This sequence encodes CAYGGSSGNTIYF.

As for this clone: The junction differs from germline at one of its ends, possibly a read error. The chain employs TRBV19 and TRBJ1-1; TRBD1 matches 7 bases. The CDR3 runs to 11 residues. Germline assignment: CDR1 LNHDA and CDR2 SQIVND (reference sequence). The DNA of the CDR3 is TGTGCCAGTAGTACCCGACAGGGAAGAATGTTT. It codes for CASSTRQGRMF.